The 18 T cell receptor beta chains in this list originate from one sample, sequenced in a study of blood T cell repertoires in COVID-19. Sequenced by immunoSEQ multiplex PCR; TCRdb stores in-frame clones only, minus some. The sample has roughly 73,000 clones; roughly 90% are singletons. The sample taken for sequencing was peripheral blood. The receptors come from a man aged 70 or older with active or convalescent COVID-19.

J is TRBJ2-1 and V is TRBV5-4, with TRBD2 matching 12 bases. Germline-derived CDR1 and CDR2 are SGHNT and YYREEE (reference sequence). The CDR3 spans 15 residues. Losses at the gene ends were 4 bases for V and 9 bases for J; bases not matched to a gene: 8. DNA for the CDR3: TGTGCCAGCAGCGACAAGACTAGCGGGGGTGGTGAGCAGTTCTTC. This encodes CASSDKTSGGGEQFF.

CDR3 sequence (DNA): TGTGCCAGCAGGGGACTAGCGGGGCGCACAGATACGCAGTATTTT. It is translated as CASRGLAGRTDTQYF. V is TRBV6-1 and J is TRBJ2-3; 13 positions match TRBD2. Looked up from germline, CDR1 is MNHNS and CDR2 is SASEGT. The CDR3 totals 15 residues. V trimming: 6 bases; J trimming: 1 base; junction bases outside the gene matches: 1.

The chain has TRBV27 and TRBJ2-7, with 7 nucleotides matching TRBD1. CDR3 length: 14 amino acids. The V segment lost 2 bases and the J segment 4 bases; nucleotides outside the gene matches: 5. Per germline, CDR1 MNHEY and CDR2 SMNVEV (reference sequence). The CDR3 region is CASSLGDRLYEQYF. The CDR3 DNA reads TGTGCCAGCAGTTTAGGGGACAGATTATACGAGCAGTACTTC.

This sequence joins TRBV2 and TRBJ1-5; 8 bases align to TRBD1. Germline V gene data show CDR1 as SNHLY and CDR2 as FYNNEI. The CDR3 covers 15 residues. The V gene end was trimmed by 2 bases and the J gene end by 3 bases; junction bases not matched to a gene: 3. CDR3 protein: CASSEPGGLNQPQHF. Written as DNA, the CDR3 is TGTGCCAGCAGTGAACCAGGGGGCCTCAATCAGCCCCAGCATTTT.

The rearrangement joins TRBV12-3 or TRBV12-4 to TRBJ2-7, with D possibly TRBD2 on 5 matching bases. Trimming took 7 bases from V and 2 from J, leaving 12 bases between them. CDR3 length: 13 residues. The CDR3 sequence is CASKDTAAYEQYF. The CDR3 DNA sequence: TGTGCCAGCAAGGATACAGCGGCCTACGAGCAGTACTTC.

This clone has just one count. This sequence joins TRBV28 and TRBJ2-1; a weak D match, TRBD1 (5 bases). Germline CDR1 is MDHEN and CDR2 is SYDVKM. Trimming shortened V by 6 bases and J by 5 bases, and 11 bases separated the two germline ends. This CDR3 is 13 amino acids long. CDR3 region: CASSPRADNEQFF. In nucleotides, the CDR3 is TGTGCCAGCAGCCCCAGGGCGGACAATGAGCAGTTCTTC.

The V gene is TRBV3-1 (or the pseudogene TRBV3-2), the J gene TRBJ1-5; D is possibly TRBD1 (6 bases). The V end lost 2 bases, the J end lost 7 bases, and 15 bases lay between the germline ends. Germline V lookup: CDR1 LGHDT, CDR2 YNNKEL (reference sequence). The CDR3 contains 15 residues. CDR3 nucleotide sequence: TGTGCCAGCAGCCAAAACCGGGACACTGGGCAGCCCCAGCATTTT. This gives the protein CASSQNRDTGQPQHF.

The chain couples TRBV5-1 to TRBJ2-2, with D possibly being TRBD1 (6 bases). The CDR3 has 12 residues. V lost 4 bases to trimming and J lost 8 bases, with 9 bases between them. Germline V lookup: CDR1 SGHRS, CDR2 YFSETQ. The CDR3 DNA reads TGCGCCAGCAGCCCAGGGGCGGGGGAGCTGTTTTTT. Translation: CASSPGAGELFF. Based on the CDR3 plus reference TRBV5-1 and TRBJ2-2, the full variable domain is KAGVTQTPRYLIKTRGQQVTLSCSPISGHRSVSWYQQTPGQGLQFLFEYFSETQRNKGNFPGRFSGRQFSNSRSEMNVSTLELGDSALYLCASSPGAGELFFGEGSRLTVL.

V and J are TRBV5-8 and TRBJ2-7, with D possibly TRBD2 on 5 matching bases. The CDR3 is made up of 14 amino acids. CDR1 is SGHTS and CDR2 is YDEGEE in the germline V gene. V was cut by 4 bases and J by 2 bases, with 13 bases left in between. CDR3 region: CASSGGLTTYEQYF. CDR3 sequence (DNA): TGTGCCAGCAGCGGAGGATTAACGACCTACGAGCAGTACTTC.

The V and J genes are TRBV5-1 and TRBJ2-7; 7 positions match TRBD2. The ends lost 5 bases at V and 1 base at J; junction bases unmatched: 9. CDR3 length: 15 residues. The germline gives CDR1 SGHRS, CDR2 YFSETQ. CDR3 residues: CASRPLASGSYEQYF. CDR3 nucleotides: TGCGCCAGCAGACCCTTAGCTAGCGGATCCTACGAGCAGTACTTC.

The V and J genes are TRBV7-8 and TRBJ1-3; no firm D call. Trimming cost V 1 base and J 1 base, with 8 bases left between them. The CDR3 sequence is 15 residues long. Germline V lookup: CDR1 SGHVS, CDR2 FQNEAQ. The CDR3 nucleotides read TGTGCCAGCAGCTTAGTGGCCGATTCTGGAAACACCATATATTTT. This gives the protein CASSLVADSGNTIYF.

The chain employs TRBV6-2 or TRBV6-3 and TRBJ2-3; tentative D call: TRBD2 (6 bases). Trimming removed 6 bases at V and 7 bases at J, with 11 bases between. This CDR3 has 12 residues. Germline CDR1 is MNHEY and CDR2 is SVGEGT. The DNA of the CDR3 is TGTGCCAGCAGCCCCGGACTAAATACGCAGTATTTT. As protein: CASSPGLNTQYF.

The chain has TRBV28 and TRBJ1-5; possible D gene TRBD1, 6 bases. Per the germline V gene, CDR1 is MDHEN and CDR2 is SYDVKM. V shed 1 base and J shed 2 bases, with 6 bases lying between them. The CDR3 spans 14 residues. CDR3 DNA sequence: TGTGCCAGCAGTTTATCAGGGGGCAATCAGCCCCAGCATTTT. It translates to CASSLSGGNQPQHF.

The V and J genes are TRBV5-8 and TRBJ2-5, with 9 bases aligning to TRBD1. This CDR3 comprises 14 residues. Trimming at V came to 5 bases and at J to 1 base, leaving 3 bases not matched to a gene. In germline, CDR1 is SGHTS, CDR2 YDEGEE. The CDR3 loop reads CASSRGQGQETQYF. The CDR3 DNA reads as TGTGCCAGCAGTAGGGGACAGGGCCAAGAGACCCAGTACTTC.

The chain couples TRBV19 to TRBJ2-1, with 7 positions matching TRBD2. The V gene end was trimmed by 7 bases and the J gene end by 2 bases; junction bases not matched to a gene: 8. Germline values: CDR1 LNHDA, CDR2 SQIVND (reference sequence). The CDR3 is 15 residues long. DNA of the CDR3: TGTGCCAGTACCATGGGGCTAGCGGCCTACAATGAGCAGTTCTTC. Translating gives CASTMGLAAYNEQFF.

The chain uses TRBV2 and TRBJ1-6; the D is unclear. This CDR3 has 14 amino acids. Trimming left V 4 bases short and J 7 bases short, with 11 bases between. CDR1 SNHLY and CDR2 FYNNEI come from the germline V gene. The DNA for the CDR3 is TGTGCCAGCAGTGGCCCGGGTTACAATTCACCCCTCCACTTT. It yields the protein CASSGPGYNSPLHF.

This chain links TRBV30 with TRBJ1-4, with TRBD1 matching over 7 bases. The CDR3 is 15 amino acids. Germline CDR1 is GTSNPN and CDR2 is SVGIG (reference sequence). Trimming cost V 1 base and J 0 bases; bases outside gene matches: 2. This chain's CDR3 is CAWSATGATNEKLFF. The CDR3 DNA is TGTGCCTGGAGTGCCACAGGGGCAACTAATGAAAAACTGTTTTTT.

This clone turned up a few times. The chain combines TRBV12-3 or TRBV12-4 with TRBJ1-1; 7 positions match TRBD1. The CDR3 has 13 residues. The V segment lost 7 bases and the J segment 5 bases; nucleotides outside the gene matches: 7. The DNA for the CDR3 is TGTGCCAGCATAAAACGACAGGGTACTGAAGCTTTCTTT. It specifies CASIKRQGTEAFF.